The rows below give T cell receptor beta chains drawn from one sample of a study of blood T cells in healthy people across ages. Via MiXCR, TCRdb re-called the 5' RACE reads, giving one row per CDR3 protein. The data hold about 1.7 million distinct CDR3 sequences, with 28% observed a single time. The sample taken for sequencing was blood. All receptors come from a woman aged 30 to 39 in good health. Both conserved end residues are part of each CDR3. Each record gives: V gene, clone size, D gene, J gene, CDR3 DNA, CDR3 protein. D genes are given only for firm matches. Clone size is shown for a subset of rows, as once, few, many or a class of expanded clone.

TRBV12-3/TRBV12-4	.	TRBD1	TRBJ2-2	TGTGCCAGCAGTCCCGACAGGGTTTACACCGGGGAGCTGTTTTTT	CASSPDRVYTGELFF
TRBV27	once	TRBD1	TRBJ1-1	TGTGCCAGCAGTTTACGACAGGGTGGGACTGAAACTTTCTTT	CASSLRQGGTETFF
TRBV20-1	.	.	TRBJ2-7	TGCAGTGCTAGTACGGGAGACGGGGCGAATTACGAGCAGTACTTC	CSASTGDGANYEQYF
TRBV29-1	many	TRBD1	TRBJ2-1	TGCAGCGTTGAGGAAAGCCGGGACAGGGCCTACAATGAGCAGTTCTTC	CSVEESRDRAYNEQFF
TRBV20-1	.	.	TRBJ2-5	TGCAGTGCTCGGCTAACTAGCTTTGATTCAGAGGCCCAGTACTTC	CSARLTSFDSEAQYF
TRBV5-1	many	TRBD1	TRBJ2-7	TGCGCCAGCAGCCTACGACAGGGGGCGGGCTACGAGCAGTACTTC	CASSLRQGAGYEQYF
TRBV4-2	few	.	TRBJ2-2	TGTGCCAGCAGCCAAGAACCAGGGGAGACCGGGGAGCTGTTTTTT	CASSQEPGETGELFF
TRBV5-5	.	TRBD2	TRBJ2-1	TGTGCCAGCAGCACCTCATCTGGGGAGGGTCGGAATGAGCAGTTCTTC	CASSTSSGEGRNEQFF
TRBV18	.	.	TRBJ2-1	TGTGCCAGCTCACCACAGACACCCGAGCAGTTCTTC	CASSPQTPEQFF
TRBV11-3	once	.	TRBJ2-1	TGTGCCAGCAGCTTAGAGAATAGCGTCAGTGAGCAGTTCTTC	CASSLENSVSEQFF
TRBV12-3/TRBV12-4	.	TRBD2	TRBJ2-1	TGTGCCAGCAGTTTAGCCTCCGGAAGCGGGGGAAGCAATGAGCAGTTCTTC	CASSLASGSGGSNEQFF
TRBV9	.	TRBD1	TRBJ1-5	TGTGCCAGCAGTGGGACAGGTACTAGCAATCAGCCCCAGCATTTT	CASSGTGTSNQPQHF
TRBV7-2	many	.	TRBJ2-5	TGTGCCAGCAGCTTACTAGGGCAGCTCGCAAAAGAGACCCAGTACTTC	CASSLLGQLAKETQYF
TRBV20-1	few	.	TRBJ2-5	TGCAGTGCGCTGCTCTTGGCGGGGGAGACCCAGTACTTC	CSALLLAGETQYF
TRBV6-5	.	TRBD2	TRBJ2-1	TGTGCCAGCAGTTACGGCGCTAGCGGGGGGAACAATGAGCAGTTCTTC	CASSYGASGGNNEQFF
TRBV7-2	.	.	TRBJ1-1	TGTGCCAGCAGCTTAGGGATGTACAGGGTGAACACTGAAGCTTTCTTT	CASSLGMYRVNTEAFF
TRBV7-2	many	TRBD1	TRBJ1-5	TGTGCCAGCAGTGGACAGGGAGGCAATCAGCCCCAGCATTTT	CASSGQGGNQPQHF
TRBV20-1	few	TRBD2	TRBJ2-5	TGCAGTGCTGACCGACCGGCTAGCGGGAGGCGTGAGCAGTACTTC	CSADRPASGRREQYF
TRBV9	.	.	TRBJ2-2	TGTGCCAGCAGCGTAGATAGGGACGGTCGCGGCACCGGGGAGCTGTTTTTT	CASSVDRDGRGTGELFF
TRBV7-2	.	TRBD1	TRBJ2-7	TGTGCCAGCATGCTACGGACAGGAAACCCCTACGAGCAGTACTTC	CASMLRTGNPYEQYF